This T cell receptor (beta chain) was recorded in a study of Ad26.COV2.S vaccination and SARS-CoV-2 variants. Study-level results: Considerable breadth of spike-specific CD8+ and CD4+ T cell responses has reportedly been documented following vaccination.

As for this clone: Its antigen is unknown.

The CDR3 totals 15 residues. Germline CDR1 and CDR2: SGHRS and YFSETQ. With 0 bases removed from V and 2 bases from J, the gap between germline ends came to 8 bases. Sequencing used immunoSEQ multiplex PCR; TCRdb keeps in-frame clones, though not all of them. The sample consists of about 280,000 clones, 70% to 90% of them appearing once. Treatment noted: over 15 received Ad26.COV2.S at low or high dose, single or two shots; roughly five received placebo; per-sample allocation not given. The investigators took samples on day 63 after the first vaccine or placebo injection. The chain joins TRBV5-1 to TRBJ2-2, with D possibly matching TRBD2 (6 bases). The sequence came from a person aged 18-60 years who received the Ad26.COV2.S COVID-19 vaccine or a placebo. The material sequenced was peripheral blood, taken in a trial of Ad26.COV2.S vaccine versus placebo. DNA of the CDR3: TGCGCCAGCAGCTTGGATAGCGGTAACACCGGGGAGCTGTTTTTT. This gives the protein CASSLDSGNTGELFF.